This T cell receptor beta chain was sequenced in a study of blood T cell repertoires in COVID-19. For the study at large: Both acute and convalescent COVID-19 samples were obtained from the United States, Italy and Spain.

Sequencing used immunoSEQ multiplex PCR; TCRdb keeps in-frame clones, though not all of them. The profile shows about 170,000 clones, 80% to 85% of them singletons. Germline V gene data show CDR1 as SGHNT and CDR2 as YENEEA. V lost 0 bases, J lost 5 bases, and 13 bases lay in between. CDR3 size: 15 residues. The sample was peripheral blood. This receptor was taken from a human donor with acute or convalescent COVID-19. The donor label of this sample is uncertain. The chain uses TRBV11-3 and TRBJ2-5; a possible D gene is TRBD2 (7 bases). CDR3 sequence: CASSLDYEGGETQYF. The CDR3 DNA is TGTGCCAGCAGCTTAGATTACGAGGGGGGGGAGACCCAGTACTTC. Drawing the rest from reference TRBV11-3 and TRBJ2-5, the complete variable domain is EAGVVQSPRYKIIEKKQPVAFWCNPISGHNTLYWYLQNLGQGPELLIRYENEEAVDDSQLPKDRFSAERLKGVDSTLKIQPAELGDSAVYLCASSLDYEGGETQYFGPGTRLLVL.